The 27 T cell receptor beta chains below were found in one sample sequenced in a study of tumor-infiltrating lymphocytes in localized non-small cell lung cancer. Libraries were prepared by immunoSEQ multiplex PCR; TCRdb keeps only in-frame clonotypes and omits some of them. The sample records about 8,400 clones, roughly 82% being singletons. The specimen was lung tumor tissue. The receptor set was obtained from a human donor with non-small cell lung cancer.

This clone came up once. The V gene is TRBV28, the J gene TRBJ1-1; perhaps TRBD1 as D (6 bases). The ends were cut back, 8 bases at V and 5 bases at J, with 24 bases in the middle. The CDR3 extends over 16 amino acids. Germline loops: CDR1 MDHEN, CDR2 SYDVKM. The CDR3 here is CASPKPGALSDTEAFF. As DNA, the CDR3 is TGTGCCAGCCCAAAGCCGGGGGCCCTGTCTGATACTGAAGCTTTCTTT. Variable domain in full (rest from reference TRBV28 and TRBJ1-1): DVKVTQSSRYLVKRTGEKVFLECVQDMDHENMFWYRQDPGLGLRLIYFSYDVKMKEKGDIPEGYSVSREKKERFSLILESASTNQTSMYLCASPKPGALSDTEAFFGQGTRLTVV.

The chain links TRBV29-1 to TRBJ2-3; possible D gene TRBD1, 6 bases. V was trimmed by 8 bases and J by 7 bases, leaving 25 bases between them. The CDR3 has 15 amino acids. CDR1 is SQVTM and CDR2 is ANQGSEA in the germline V gene. CDR3 bases: TGCAGCACCCGTCCAAGTGGGGCAGGGGCTAATACGCAGTATTTT. Translation: CSTRPSGAGANTQYF.

The chain links TRBV29-1 to TRBJ1-1; no definite D call. CDR3 length: 12 amino acids. In germline, CDR1 is SQVTM, CDR2 ANQGSEA. The V gene lost 1 base and the J gene lost 7 bases, with 10 bases spanning the gap. The CDR3 sequence: CSVEARADEAFF. CDR3 nucleotide sequence: TGCAGCGTTGAAGCACGGGCCGATGAAGCTTTCTTT. The full variable domain, with the rest looked up from reference TRBV29-1 and TRBJ1-1, is SAVISQKPSRDICQRGTSLTIQCQVDSQVTMMFWYRQQPGQSLTLIATANQGSEATYESGFVIDKFPISRPNLTFSTLTVSNMSPEDSSIYLCSVEARADEAFFGQGTRLTVV.

The CDR3 loop is CASSPYPGLASDTQYF. In DNA, the CDR3 is TGCGCCAGCAGCCCCTACCCAGGACTAGCGAGTGATACGCAGTATTTT. The chain carries TRBV4-3 and TRBJ2-3, with TRBD2 identical over 9 bases. The CDR3 sequence is 16 residues long. Germline assignment: CDR1 LGHNA and CDR2 YSLEER. The V and J ends lost 4 bases and 6 bases, in that order; junction bases with no gene match: 11.

This clone was seen just once. J is TRBJ1-1 and V is TRBV20-1, with unresolved D. V was trimmed by 2 bases and J by 7 bases, leaving 5 bases between them. The CDR3 has 10 amino acids. In germline, CDR1 is DFQATT, CDR2 SNEGSKA (reference sequence). The CDR3 coding sequence is TGCAGTGCTAGATCAGGTGAAGCTTTCTTT. The encoded protein is CSARSGEAFF.

The chain combines TRBV5-1 with TRBJ1-1; D is possibly TRBD1 (5 bases). V gave up 3 bases and J gave up 3 bases, with 12 bases separating them. Germline values: CDR1 SGHRS, CDR2 YFSETQ. The CDR3 is made up of 14 amino acids. Written as DNA, the CDR3 is TGCGCCAGCAGCTCCACAGGTCGGGACACTGAAGCTTTCTTT. Translated, it gives CASSSTGRDTEAFF.

The rearrangement uses TRBV7-2 and TRBJ2-3; D gene ambiguous. The CDR3 is made up of 16 amino acids. CDR1 and CDR2 from the germline V gene are SGHTA and FQGNSA. V lost 1 base to trimming and J lost 0 bases, with 11 bases between them. The CDR3 nucleotides are TGTGCCAGCAGCTTAGAGTTGCGACCTAGCACAGATACGCAGTATTTT. Translating gives CASSLELRPSTDTQYF.

This chain joins TRBV9 and TRBJ2-7; TRBD2 matches at 8 bases. Germline CDR1 is SGDLS and CDR2 is YYNGEE. This CDR3 spans 14 amino acids. V was clipped by 3 bases and J by 3 bases; unmatched bases: 5. CDR3: CASSADGGGYEQYF. The DNA for the CDR3 is TGTGCCAGCAGCGCGGACGGGGGGGGCTACGAGCAGTACTTC.

The chain recombines TRBV6-5 with TRBJ2-3; D possibly uses TRBD1 or TRBD2 (5 bases each). In germline, CDR1 is MNHEY, CDR2 SVGAGI. Trimming shortened V by 5 bases and J by 8 bases, and 8 bases separated the two germline ends. The length of the CDR3 is 11 residues. The CDR3 region has the DNA TGTGCCAGCAGTCCTGGGGGTACGCAGTATTTT. Amino acids: CASSPGGTQYF.

This clone showed up just a few times. This chain links TRBV7-2 with TRBJ2-3; either TRBD1 or TRBD2 may fit D (5 bases each). Germline V lookup: CDR1 SGHTA, CDR2 FQGNSA. V lost 7 bases to trimming and J lost 1 base, with 12 bases between them. This CDR3 spans 14 amino acids. For the CDR3, the DNA is TGTGCCAGCACACCGGGACGCCGCACAGATACGCAGTATTTT. It codes for CASTPGRRTDTQYF. Together with reference TRBV7-2 and TRBJ2-3, the CDR3 gives the full variable domain: GAGVSQSPSNKVTEKGKDVELRCDPISGHTALYWYRQSLGQGLEFLIYFQGNSAPDKSGLPSDRFSAERTGGSVSTLTIQRTQQEDSAVYLCASTPGRRTDTQYFGPGTRLTVL.

V usage is TRBV5-5 and J usage is TRBJ1-2; D may be TRBD1 (5 bases). The V end was cut by 3 bases, the J end by 8 bases, with 17 bases between. The CDR3 has 14 amino acids. Looked up from germline, CDR1 is SGHKS and CDR2 is YYEKEE (reference sequence). This chain's CDR3 is CASSSGQGRGGYTF. CDR3 DNA sequence: TGTGCCAGCAGCTCCGGCCAGGGACGGGGAGGCTACACCTTC.

The V and J genes are TRBV5-1 and TRBJ2-1; D gene ambiguous. Germline V gene lookup returns CDR1 SGHRS and CDR2 YFSETQ. This CDR3 has 15 residues. V gave up 0 bases and J gave up 2 bases, with 9 bases separating them. In DNA, the CDR3 is TGCGCCAGCAGCTTGGTTGGGATTACCTACAATGAGCAGTTCTTC. Amino acids: CASSLVGITYNEQFF.

The chain has TRBV7-2 and TRBJ2-3; 8 bases map to TRBD2. CDR1 is SGHTA and CDR2 is FQGNSA in the germline V gene. This CDR3 spans 15 amino acids. V gave up 2 bases and J gave up 4 bases; unmatched junction bases: 5. CDR3 in amino acids: CASSLRREDPDTQYF. CDR3 DNA: TGTGCCAGCAGCTTACGGCGGGAGGACCCAGATACGCAGTATTTT.

The genes are TRBV28 and TRBJ2-3, with TRBD2 identical over 9 bases. This CDR3 comprises 14 residues. The V gene end was trimmed by 6 bases and the J gene end by 5 bases; junction bases not matched to a gene: 6. Germline V gene sequence: CDR1 MDHEN, CDR2 SYDVKM. The CDR3 nucleotides are TGTGCCAGCAGACGGACTAGCGATGGAGATACGCAGTATTTT. Translating it yields CASRRTSDGDTQYF.

The gene calls are TRBV7-2 and TRBJ2-7; 16 bases are a match to TRBD2. V lost 5 bases to trimming and J lost 9 bases; unmatched junction nucleotides: 7. Germline V gene data show CDR1 as SGHTA and CDR2 as FQGNSA. The CDR3 runs 15 residues. The CDR3 reads CASSPLGLAGGPQYF. DNA for the CDR3: TGTGCCAGCAGCCCCTTGGGACTAGCGGGAGGGCCGCAGTACTTC.

V and J are TRBV28 and TRBJ2-5, with D perhaps assigned TRBD1 or TRBD2 (6 bases each). The germline V and J ends were trimmed by 6 bases and 4 bases, with 12 bases remaining between them. Germline V lookup: CDR1 MDHEN, CDR2 SYDVKM. The CDR3 length is 13 residues. CDR3 nucleotide sequence: TGTGCCAGCAGGGGGGGCTGGGGAGAGACCCAGTACTTC. Translation: CASRGGWGETQYF.

V and J are TRBV9 and TRBJ2-3; D unresolved. Per the germline V gene, CDR1 is SGDLS and CDR2 is YYNGEE. V dropped 7 bases and J dropped 1 base, with 13 bases sitting between them. The CDR3 loop spans 14 amino acids. The CDR3 sequence: CASWRGFGTDTQYF. The DNA for the CDR3 is TGTGCCAGCTGGAGAGGTTTCGGCACAGATACGCAGTATTTT.

This chain connects TRBV28 to TRBJ2-7; no clear D gene. Per germline, CDR1 MDHEN and CDR2 SYDVKM. Trimming removed 8 bases at V and 0 bases at J, with 5 bases between. CDR3 length: 11 amino acids. The CDR3 DNA reads TGTGCCAGCCGCGACTCCTACGAGCAGTACTTC. As protein: CASRDSYEQYF. Drawing the rest from reference TRBV28 and TRBJ2-7, the complete variable domain is DVKVTQSSRYLVKRTGEKVFLECVQDMDHENMFWYRQDPGLGLRLIYFSYDVKMKEKGDIPEGYSVSREKKERFSLILESASTNQTSMYLCASRDSYEQYFGPGTRLTVT.

In its sample, this clone was seen a few times. The chain couples TRBV21-1 to TRBJ2-5; the table's D call of TRBD2 was not tested on the DNA. TRBV21-1 is labeled a pseudogene. The CDR3 sequence is 18 residues long. Here the CDR3 DNA reads TGTGCCAGCAGCAAAGGATCATTACTAGCGAGAGGGCAAGAGACCCAGTACTTC. It is translated as CASSKGSLLARGQETQYF.

The chain combines TRBV15 with TRBJ1-5; D gene unclear. Deletions cut 0 bases from V and 0 bases from J, with 6 bases between. The CDR3 runs to 15 residues. From germline, CDR1 is LNHNV and CDR2 YYDKDF (reference sequence). CDR3 bases: TGTGCCACCAGCAGAGAAACGTATAGCAATCAGCCCCAGCATTTT. Translation gives CATSRETYSNQPQHF.

The V call is TRBV5-6, the J call TRBJ2-7; unclear D gene. This CDR3 contains 12 residues. Trimming left V 4 bases short and J 4 bases short, with 9 bases between. CDR1 SGHDT and CDR2 YYEEEE come from the germline V gene. The CDR3, as DNA: TGTGCCAGCAGCCGGATTTCTTACGAGCAGTACTTC. It specifies CASSRISYEQYF.

J is TRBJ1-5 and V is TRBV5-4; D is ambiguous. Per germline, CDR1 SGHNT and CDR2 YYREEE (reference sequence). This CDR3 contains 14 residues. Trimming stripped 0 bases from V and 4 bases from J, with 8 bases between. The CDR3 region is CASSLEGSNQPQHF. In DNA form, the CDR3 reads TGTGCCAGCAGCTTGGAAGGTTCAAATCAGCCCCAGCATTTT.

The chain couples TRBV28 to TRBJ2-7; a weak D match, TRBD1 (6 bases). Germline lookup yields CDR1 MDHEN and CDR2 SYDVKM. This CDR3 has 15 amino acids. Deletions cut 4 bases from V and 0 bases from J, with 13 bases between. The CDR3 nucleotides are TGTGCCAGCAGTTCCGGGGACACTCGCTCCTACGAGCAGTACTTC. Protein sequence: CASSSGDTRSYEQYF. The full variable domain, rest sourced from reference TRBV28 and TRBJ2-7, is DVKVTQSSRYLVKRTGEKVFLECVQDMDHENMFWYRQDPGLGLRLIYFSYDVKMKEKGDIPEGYSVSREKKERFSLILESASTNQTSMYLCASSSGDTRSYEQYFGPGTRLTVT.

The rearrangement links TRBV28 to TRBJ2-7, with 10 bases lining up with TRBD2. V trimming: 3 bases; J trimming: 9 bases; junction bases outside the gene matches: 8. CDR3 size: 14 residues. Germline CDR1 is MDHEN and CDR2 is SYDVKM. CDR3 sequence reads: CASSFPSGRDLQYF. The CDR3 DNA reads as TGTGCCAGCAGTTTCCCCAGCGGGAGGGATTTGCAGTACTTC.

The gene calls are TRBV7-8 and TRBJ1-5; D uncertain. CDR1 is SGHVS, CDR2 FQNEAQ, per germline. The V end lost 2 bases, the J end lost 0 bases, and 8 bases lay between the germline ends. This CDR3 spans 15 amino acids. The CDR3 loop is CASSLFSYSNQPQHF. Here the CDR3 DNA reads TGTGCCAGCAGCTTATTCAGTTATAGCAATCAGCCCCAGCATTTT.

The chain carries TRBV7-9 and TRBJ2-5; TRBD1 matches 10 bases. Trimming removed 5 bases from V and 4 bases from J; junction bases left unmatched: 4. Germline values: CDR1 SEHNR, CDR2 FQNEAQ (reference sequence). This CDR3 has 14 residues. The chain's CDR3 is CASSATGGVETQYF. The CDR3 bases are TGTGCCAGCAGCGCGACAGGGGGCGTAGAGACCCAGTACTTC.

The rearrangement joins TRBV2 to TRBJ2-2; D not certain. V was trimmed by 1 base and J by 4 bases, leaving 7 bases between them. Germline V gene lookup returns CDR1 SNHLY and CDR2 FYNNEI. The CDR3 is 14 amino acids. CDR3: CASSEVLTTGELFF. The CDR3 DNA reads as TGTGCCAGCAGTGAAGTTCTGACCACCGGGGAGCTGTTTTTT.